One sample yielded the 12 T cell receptor beta chains listed below, sequenced in a study of T cells in Graves' hyperthyroidism and ophthalmopathy. What was amplified from RNA transcripts were TCR beta CDR3 regions. The HTBI primer set served for first-round RT-PCR of the TCR CDR3. TCRdb recomputed calls from the multiplex PCR reads with MiXCR, one row per CDR3 protein. Of about 320,000 distinct CDR3 sequences listed, roughly 15% were seen once; the top ten hold around a third. The specimen sequenced was blood. The receptor set was obtained from a man in his thirties or forties with Graves' hyperthyroidism.

This clonotype was counted many times. CDR3 nucleotide sequence: TGTGCCAGCAGCCGAGGGCTAGCCGGGACCCCGAGTGGGGAGACCCAGTACTTC. Translating it yields CASSRGLAGTPSGETQYF. The chain carries TRBV7-3 and TRBJ2-5; TRBD1 or TRBD2 may be the D gene (5 bases each). Trimming cost V 5 bases and J 5 bases, with 27 bases left between them. CDR1 is SGHTA, CDR2 FQGTGA, per germline. The CDR3 is 18 amino acids.

This clonotype was recorded a few times. The chain is built from TRBV5-1 and TRBJ2-5; 12 nucleotides line up with TRBD2. Germline CDR1 and CDR2: SGHRS and YFSETQ. The CDR3 is made up of 17 amino acids. Unmatched junction bases numbered 11, after V lost 5 bases and J lost 3 bases. CDR3 sequence reads: CASRRRLAGEGEETQYF. CDR3 DNA sequence: TGCGCCAGCAGGCGGAGACTAGCGGGAGAGGGTGAAGAGACCCAGTACTTC.

This clonotype came up many times. The chain is built from TRBV5-1 and TRBJ1-1; 7 bases fit TRBD1. This CDR3 comprises 16 residues. The ends lost 0 bases at V and 4 bases at J; junction bases unmatched: 9. Germline loops: CDR1 SGHRS, CDR2 YFSETQ. This CDR3 reads CASSLAIGGGGTEAFF. The CDR3 DNA reads TGCGCCAGCAGCTTGGCCATCGGAGGGGGCGGCACTGAAGCTTTCTTT.

This clonotype was seen ten or more times. This chain links TRBV29-1 with TRBJ2-3; the match to TRBD1 covers 8 bases. Germline V lookup: CDR1 SQVTM, CDR2 ANQGSEA. The CDR3 covers 12 residues. After removal of 6 bases from V and 5 bases from J, the junction contained 4 bases not matched to a gene. The CDR3 DNA reads TGCAGCGTCCAGGGGGCTGGAGATACGCAGTATTTT. Translated, it gives CSVQGAGDTQYF.

This clonotype was found a few times. The chain employs TRBV13 and TRBJ1-2; no definite D call. Germline CDR1 and CDR2: PRHDT and FYEKMQ (reference sequence). The V end was cut by 3 bases, the J end by 8 bases, with 10 bases between. The CDR3 extends over 12 amino acids. The CDR3 sequence: CASSLGSIGYTF. CDR3 bases: TGTGCCAGCAGCTTGGGGTCTATCGGCTACACCTTC.

This clonotype was recorded at least ten times. The chain uses TRBV12-3 or TRBV12-4 and TRBJ2-7, with TRBD2 matching 9 bases. The CDR3 is 16 amino acids. V gave up 6 bases and J gave up 3 bases; unmatched junction bases: 12. CDR3 amino acids: CASSPSGSGSFYEQYF. CDR3 sequence (DNA): TGTGCCAGCAGCCCCAGTGGTAGCGGGAGTTTCTACGAGCAGTACTTC.

The J gene is TRBJ2-7, the V gene TRBV11-2; TRBD2 matches 13 bases. Germline CDR1 is SGHAT and CDR2 is FQNNGV. The CDR3 consists of 16 residues. V trimming: 5 bases; J trimming: 3 bases; junction bases outside the gene matches: 7. For the CDR3, the DNA is TGTGCCAGCAGCCCGGGACTAGCGGGACGAAACTACGAGCAGTACTTC. It codes for CASSPGLAGRNYEQYF.

This rearrangement joins TRBV15 to TRBJ2-3; 12 positions agree with TRBD2. The CDR3 consists of 16 residues. V lost 1 base to trimming and J lost 4 bases; unmatched junction nucleotides: 3. The germline CDR1 and CDR2 sequences are LNHNV and YYDKDF (reference sequence). CDR3 in DNA: TGTGCCACCAGCAGAGGACTAGCGGGAGTGGCAGATACGCAGTATTTT. It codes for CATSRGLAGVADTQYF.

This clonotype was observed at least ten times. This chain connects TRBV2 to TRBJ2-3; 10 bases are a match to TRBD1. Germline V gene sequence: CDR1 SNHLY, CDR2 FYNNEI. The CDR3 totals 13 residues. V lost 6 bases and J lost 4; bases outside the gene matches: 1. The CDR3 protein is CASRGQGPDTQYF. The CDR3, as DNA: TGTGCCAGCAGGGGACAGGGGCCAGATACGCAGTATTTT. Together with reference TRBV2 and TRBJ2-3, the CDR3 gives the full variable domain: EPEVTQTPSHQVTQMGQEVILRCVPISNHLYFYWYRQILGQKVEFLVSFYNNEISEKSEIFDDQFSVERPDGSNFTLKIRSTKLEDSAMYFCASRGQGPDTQYFGPGTRLTVL.

In DNA, the CDR3 is TGTGCCAGCTCACCACCTGGGGCCTCCGGTCAGCCCCAGCATTTT. This gives the protein CASSPPGASGQPQHF. The chain uses TRBV18 and TRBJ1-5; weak D call: TRBD1 (5 bases). The CDR3 has 15 residues. Germline V gene lookup returns CDR1 KGHSH and CDR2 LQKENI. The V end lost 0 bases, the J end lost 6 bases, and 12 bases lay between the germline ends.

The genes are TRBV19 and TRBJ2-3; no clear D gene. Trimming shortened V by 0 bases and J by 2 bases, and 9 bases separated the two germline ends. The germline V gene encodes CDR1 LNHDA and CDR2 SQIVND (reference sequence). CDR3 length: 15 amino acids. The chain's CDR3 is CASSIDVADTDTQYF. Written as DNA, the CDR3 is TGTGCCAGTAGTATAGATGTGGCGGACACAGATACGCAGTATTTT.

This clonotype was counted at least ten times. This chain joins TRBV20-1 and TRBJ2-7, with D possibly being TRBD1 (7 bases). Trimming took off 7 bases at V and 5 bases at J, with 15 bases between the two ends. The germline V gene has CDR1 DFQATT and CDR2 SNEGSKA (reference sequence). CDR3 length equals 12 residues. The DNA for the CDR3 is TGCAGTGGAGGAGGGGGCTTCAACGAGCAGTACTTC. It codes for CSGGGGFNEQYF.